Sequencing of this T cell receptor beta chain was carried out in a study of cytomegalovirus exposure and HLA in healthy donors. V lost 3 bases and J lost 1; bases outside the gene matches: 4. Germline V gives CDR1 MNHNS, CDR2 SASEGT. This CDR3 is 15 amino acids long. PCR was performed using 60 Vbeta and 13 Jbeta primers. Sequenced by immunoSEQ multiplex PCR; TCRdb stores in-frame clones only, minus some. The sample totals tens of thousands of clones. Study observations and caveats: Versus the roughly 640-donor mean, an Asian-associated ancestry cluster reportedly showed fewer N-insertions in a later analysis. A later look showed TCR association rates differing by HLA locus, highest for DRB1 and lowest for HLA-C. Sequence variants that were highly shared formed a cluster that was likely a sequencing artifact.

In the case of this clone: Its antigen is still unknown.

Material for sequencing was PBMCs. V and J are TRBV6-1 and TRBJ1-2; 8 bases agree with TRBD1. The sequence was collected from a middle-aged man in good health and CMV-seropositive. In nucleotides, the CDR3 is TGTGCCAGCAGTGAGGGGACAGGATTTAACTATGGCTACACCTTC. It is translated as CASSEGTGFNYGYTF.